This TCR beta chain was identified during a study of blood T cells in healthy people across ages. Across the study: Every two T cells gave about one barcoded beta molecule via template switching. General observations from the study: Per million T cells, TCR beta diversity dropped roughly linearly as age increased. TCR beta diversity correlated strongly with naive T cell percentage.

A second about 7 to 12 cycle PCR used barcoded and J-beta primers. At least 2.5 million CDR3-containing paired-end reads were obtained per sample. MiXCR, run by TCRdb on the 5' RACE reads, gives a single entry per CDR3 protein. The sample shows hundreds of thousands of distinct CDR3 sequences, 49% of them seen only once. Germline CDR1 SGHTA, CDR2 FQGNSA. Trimming took 0 bases from V and 1 from J, leaving 7 bases between them. The CDR3 totals 14 residues. In this sample, this clonotype turned up many times. Antigen specificity is unknown. The receptor's source is a woman aged 55-70 years in good health. Sequencing was done on a sample of blood. This chain connects TRBV7-2 to TRBJ2-7; TRBD1 might be the D (6 bases). The CDR3 region is CASSLATGSYEQYF. In DNA form, the CDR3 reads TGTGCCAGCAGCTTAGCTACAGGGTCCTACGAGCAGTACTTC.